The clone carrying this T cell receptor (beta chain) was seen many times. TCRdb used MiXCR to reprocess the 5' RACE reads, holding one entry per CDR3 protein. The sample holds some 270,000 distinct CDR3 sequences; about 30% are singletons and the top ten take around 4.4%. This record comes from a study of CD8 T cells in ankylosing spondylitis. The source material was blood, either unsorted or a sorted T cell fraction (not recorded which). This receptor was obtained from a male donor with ankylosing spondylitis or in good health (not recorded which).

The CDR3 sequence: CSVDGQWGSTDTQYF. The CDR3, as DNA: TGCAGCGTAGACGGACAGTGGGGCAGCACAGATACGCAGTATTTT. This chain uses TRBV29-1 with TRBJ2-3; D is possibly TRBD1 (6 bases). This CDR3 spans 15 amino acids. Germline V gene sequence: CDR1 SQVTM, CDR2 ANQGSEA. V was pared by 6 bases and J by 0 bases, with 16 bases between.